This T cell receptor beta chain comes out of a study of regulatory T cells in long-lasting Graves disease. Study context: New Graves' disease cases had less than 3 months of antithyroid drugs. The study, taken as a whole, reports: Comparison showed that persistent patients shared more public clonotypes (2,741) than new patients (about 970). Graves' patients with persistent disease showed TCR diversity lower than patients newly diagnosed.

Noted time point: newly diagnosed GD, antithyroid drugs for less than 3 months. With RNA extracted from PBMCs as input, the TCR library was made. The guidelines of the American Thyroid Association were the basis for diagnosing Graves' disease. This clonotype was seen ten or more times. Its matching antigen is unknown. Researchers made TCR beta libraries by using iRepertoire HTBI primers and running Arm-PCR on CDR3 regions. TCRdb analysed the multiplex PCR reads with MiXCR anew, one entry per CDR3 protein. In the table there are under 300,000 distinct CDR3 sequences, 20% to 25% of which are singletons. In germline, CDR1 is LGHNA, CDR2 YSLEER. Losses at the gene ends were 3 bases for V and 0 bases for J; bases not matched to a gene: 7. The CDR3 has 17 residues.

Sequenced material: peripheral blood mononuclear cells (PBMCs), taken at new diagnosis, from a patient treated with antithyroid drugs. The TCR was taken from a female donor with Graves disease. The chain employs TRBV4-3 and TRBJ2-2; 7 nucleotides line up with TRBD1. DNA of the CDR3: TGCGCCAGCAGCCAGGGACAGTTGGGTGCGAACACCGGGGAGCTGTTTTTT. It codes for CASSQGQLGANTGELFF.